The 27 T cell receptor beta chains reported below all come from one sample, sequenced in a study of blood T cell repertoires in COVID-19. Here immunoSEQ multiplex PCR was the method, and the copy in TCRdb shows in-frame clones only, minus some. The table lists some 460,000 clones, 87% of them singletons. Sequencing was carried out using PBMCs or T cells enriched from blood (not recorded which). Every receptor here comes from a young woman who had recovered from COVID-19.

The J gene is TRBJ1-1, the V gene TRBV5-1; 9 bases are shared with TRBD1. This CDR3 has 16 amino acids. V trimming: 3 bases; J trimming: 4 bases; junction bases outside the gene matches: 10. Germline V gene lookup returns CDR1 SGHRS and CDR2 YFSETQ. This chain's CDR3 is CASSSGTGSGGTEAFF. CDR3 DNA sequence: TGCGCCAGCAGCTCAGGGACAGGGAGCGGGGGCACTGAAGCTTTCTTT.

This clone was detected once. The CDR3 sequence: CAWSDGSGQPQHF. The CDR3 region has the DNA TGTGCCTGGAGTGACGGTTCAGGGCAGCCCCAGCATTTT. The chain joins TRBV30 to TRBJ1-5, with D possibly matching TRBD1 (5 bases). The length of the CDR3 is 13 residues. Trimming shortened V by 1 base and J by 7 bases, and 11 bases separated the two germline ends. Germline V gene data show CDR1 as GTSNPN and CDR2 as SVGIG (reference sequence).

The V call is TRBV4-1, the J call TRBJ1-4, with D perhaps matching TRBD1 (5 bases). The V gene lost 2 bases and the J gene lost 10 bases, with 20 bases spanning the gap. The CDR3 consists of 16 residues. CDR1 and CDR2 (germline): MGHRA, YSYEKL. CDR3 sequence: CASSQTREPGLGKLFF. The CDR3 region has the DNA TGCGCCAGCAGCCAAACCAGGGAACCCGGCCTGGGAAAACTGTTTTTT.

This clone was seen only a few times. In DNA form, the CDR3 reads TGTGCCAGCAGTGAAGGGACTAGCTCCACAGATACGCAGTATTTT. This translates into CASSEGTSSTDTQYF. The chain uses TRBV6-4 and TRBJ2-3, with 9 bases identical to TRBD2. V trimming: 3 bases; J trimming: 2 bases; junction bases outside the gene matches: 3. The CDR3 spans 15 residues. CDR1 and CDR2 from the germline V gene are MRHNA and SNTAGT.

The chain recombines TRBV3-1 (or the pseudogene TRBV3-2) with TRBJ2-5, with 7 positions matching TRBD1. The CDR3 is 17 residues long. The junction had 11 bases not matched to a gene; V was cut back by 3 bases and J by 1 base. Germline CDR1 LGHDT, CDR2 YNNKEL (reference sequence). CDR3 sequence: CASSHVRDSPFQETQYF. CDR3 in DNA: TGTGCCAGCAGCCACGTCCGGGACAGTCCGTTCCAAGAGACCCAGTACTTC.

This chain links TRBV18 with TRBJ2-5; the match to TRBD2 covers 9 bases. J gave up 7 bases and V 4 bases, and 7 bases lay outside the gene matches. Germline CDR1 reads KGHSH; CDR2 reads LQKENI. CDR3 length: 14 amino acids. This CDR3 is CASSLASGDGTQYF. The CDR3 region has the DNA TGTGCCAGCTCACTGGCTAGCGGGGACGGGACCCAGTACTTC.

V gene TRBV30 combines with J gene TRBJ1-1; no reliable D call. The ends were cut back, 5 bases at V and 1 base at J, with 11 bases in the middle. CDR1 is GTSNPN, CDR2 SVGIG, per germline (reference sequence). CDR3 size: 13 residues. CDR3 in amino acids: CAWGQRGNTEAFF. In DNA form, the CDR3 reads TGTGCCTGGGGCCAACGAGGGAACACTGAAGCTTTCTTT.

The chain is built from TRBV30 and TRBJ1-4; D not certain. V was cut by 1 base and J by 8 bases, with 8 bases left in between. The CDR3 consists of 12 residues. Germline V lookup: CDR1 GTSNPN, CDR2 SVGIG (reference sequence). The CDR3, as DNA: TGTGCCTGGAGTGCCCTCTCGGAAAAACTGTTTTTT. Protein: CAWSALSEKLFF.

This chain links TRBV20-1 with TRBJ1-4; weak D call: TRBD1 (5 bases). This CDR3 spans 11 amino acids. Trimming removed 1 base at V and 13 bases at J, with 10 bases between. Germline values: CDR1 DFQATT, CDR2 SNEGSKA (reference sequence). The CDR3 here is CSARVLGGLFF. CDR3 nucleotides: TGCAGTGCTAGAGTATTGGGGGGACTGTTTTTT.

V usage is TRBV6-5 and J usage is TRBJ1-4; unclear D gene. V was cut by 5 bases and J by 3 bases, with 7 bases left in between. Germline lookup yields CDR1 MNHEY and CDR2 SVGAGI. The length of the CDR3 is 13 residues. The CDR3 DNA follows: TGTGCCAGCAGTAGCCTAGCTAATGAAAAACTGTTTTTT. It is translated as CASSSLANEKLFF.

This chain links TRBV6-5 with TRBJ2-5; D unresolved. The V and J ends lost 2 bases and 4 bases respectively, with 8 bases between them. The CDR3 contains 13 residues. Germline CDR1 and CDR2: MNHEY and SVGAGI. In DNA, the CDR3 is TGTGCCAGCAGTTACGTGACTGGAGAGACCCAGTACTTC. This gives the protein CASSYVTGETQYF.

This sequence joins TRBV9 and TRBJ1-2; 10 bases line up with TRBD1. V shed 4 bases and J 8 bases; nucleotides not matched to a gene: 8. CDR3 length: 14 amino acids. Germline values: CDR1 SGDLS, CDR2 YYNGEE. The CDR3 loop is CASSPTGTGDGYTF. The CDR3 DNA reads as TGTGCCAGCAGCCCCACCGGGACAGGGGACGGCTACACCTTC. Full variable domain (rest looked up from reference TRBV9 and TRBJ1-2): DSGVTQTPKHLITATGQRVTLRCSPRSGDLSVYWYQQSLDQGLQFLIQYYNGEERAKGNILERFSAQQFPDLHSELNLSSLELGDSALYFCASSPTGTGDGYTFGSGTRLTVV.

The gene calls are TRBV2 and TRBJ1-5; tentatively, D is TRBD1 (6 bases). CDR1 and CDR2 (germline): SNHLY, FYNNEI. V lost 7 bases to trimming and J lost 3 bases, with 19 bases between them. The CDR3 sequence is 16 residues long. The CDR3, as DNA: TGTGCCAGCACCCAGGAGGAAGGGGGTCTCAATCAGCCCCAGCATTTT. Encoded protein: CASTQEEGGLNQPQHF.

This chain joins TRBV12-3 or TRBV12-4 and TRBJ1-5; unclear D gene. The CDR3 is 13 residues long. V lost 7 bases, J lost 1 base, and 8 bases lay in between. The CDR3 protein is CASTLGSNQPQHF. The CDR3 bases are TGTGCCAGCACGCTCGGGAGCAATCAGCCCCAGCATTTT.

About this clone itself: At the DNA level, this CDR3 is encoded by other sequences in the same sample as well. DNA for the CDR3: TGTGCCAGCAGCCTGACTGACTCCTACGAGCAGTACTTC. This encodes CASSLTDSYEQYF. The V and J genes are TRBV5-5 and TRBJ2-7; D gene unclear. The V end lost 4 bases, the J end lost 0 bases, and 8 bases lay between the germline ends. The CDR3 is 13 residues long. Germline V lookup: CDR1 SGHKS, CDR2 YYEKEE (reference sequence).

This chain joins TRBV28 and TRBJ1-5; D is possibly TRBD1 (5 bases). CDR1 is MDHEN and CDR2 is SYDVKM in the germline V gene. V was trimmed by 6 bases and J by 4 bases, leaving 13 bases between them. CDR3 length equals 14 residues. CDR3 in amino acids: CASSRQGRNQPQHF. In DNA form, the CDR3 reads TGTGCCAGCAGCCGGCAGGGAAGAAATCAGCCCCAGCATTTT.

This clone was recorded only once. V and J are TRBV12-3 or TRBV12-4 and TRBJ2-7; D is ambiguous. V was shortened by 3 bases and J by 4 bases, with 7 bases between the two germline ends. The CDR3 runs to 12 residues. CDR3 coding DNA: TGTGCCAGCAGTTTTGGTCGGTACGAGCAGTACTTC. Encoded protein: CASSFGRYEQYF.

This clone occurred once. The V and J genes are TRBV7-9 and TRBJ2-7; TRBD1 is a possible D gene (6 bases). CDR3 length: 15 residues. Deletions cut 5 bases from V and 0 bases from J, with 14 bases between. Germline CDR1 is SEHNR and CDR2 is FQNEAQ (reference sequence). CDR3 sequence (DNA): TGTGCCAGCAGCATGGGGGACACACTCTCCTACGAGCAGTACTTC. Its protein product is CASSMGDTLSYEQYF.

As concerns this clone: Other nucleotide sequences from this sample produce the same CDR3. The chain combines TRBV24-1 with TRBJ1-2; 7 bases are a match to TRBD1. V dropped 4 bases and J dropped 2; count of bases not matched to a gene: 3. This CDR3 is built from 14 residues. The germline V gene encodes CDR1 KGHDR and CDR2 SFDVKD. The CDR3 region has the DNA TGTGCCACCAGTGACCCGACAGGGAACTATGGCTACACCTTC. Translated: CATSDPTGNYGYTF.

The chain links TRBV6-1 to TRBJ2-3; D not resolved. Germline CDR1 MNHNS, CDR2 SASEGT. V was trimmed by 2 bases and J by 3 bases, leaving 9 bases between them. There are 14 residues in the CDR3. The CDR3 DNA follows: TGTGCCAGCAGTGAAACGGCCAGGACAGATACGCAGTATTTT. It yields the protein CASSETARTDTQYF.

This sequence joins TRBV5-1 and TRBJ2-5; 13 nucleotides agree with TRBD2. V lost 0 bases, J lost 2 bases, and 1 base stayed unmatched. Germline V gene lookup returns CDR1 SGHRS and CDR2 YFSETQ. The CDR3 consists of 16 residues. The CDR3 sequence: CASSLGTSGGQETQYF. The DNA for the CDR3 is TGCGCCAGCAGCTTGGGGACTAGCGGGGGACAAGAGACCCAGTACTTC. Full variable domain (missing parts from reference TRBV5-1 and TRBJ2-5): KAGVTQTPRYLIKTRGQQVTLSCSPISGHRSVSWYQQTPGQGLQFLFEYFSETQRNKGNFPGRFSGRQFSNSRSEMNVSTLELGDSALYLCASSLGTSGGQETQYFGPGTRLLVL.

This rearrangement joins TRBV30 to TRBJ1-2; D may be TRBD1 (5 bases). CDR3 size: 15 residues. Germline V gene sequence: CDR1 GTSNPN, CDR2 SVGIG (reference sequence). The V and J ends lost 0 bases and 1 base respectively, with 12 bases between them. The CDR3 DNA follows: TGTGCCTGGAGTGTACGGCAGGGCGGTAACTATGGCTACACCTTC. Amino acid sequence: CAWSVRQGGNYGYTF.

The chain links TRBV29-1 to TRBJ2-7; D unclear. CDR3 length equals 14 residues. CDR1 and CDR2 from the germline V gene are SQVTM and ANQGSEA. V dropped 4 bases and J dropped 2 bases, with 15 bases sitting between them. The CDR3 sequence: CSVASLDRPYEQYF. DNA for the CDR3: TGCAGCGTTGCAAGCCTAGACCGGCCCTACGAGCAGTACTTC.

The genes are TRBV30 and TRBJ1-4; 9 bases match TRBD1. Germline V lookup: CDR1 GTSNPN, CDR2 SVGIG (reference sequence). CDR3 size: 18 residues. V gave up 1 base and J gave up 11 bases; unmatched junction bases: 20. The CDR3 nucleotides read TGTGCCTGGAGTGGGTACTCTGGACAGGGGATACACCAGGGGAAACTGTTTTTT. This sequence encodes CAWSGYSGQGIHQGKLFF.

The rearrangement joins TRBV30 to TRBJ1-2; 9 nucleotides align to TRBD1. The CDR3 is 13 amino acids. Trimming took 7 bases from V and 8 from J; bases not matched to a gene: 11. Germline CDR1 and CDR2: GTSNPN and SVGIG (reference sequence). The CDR3 region has the DNA TGTGCCTCGTCGTTGGGACAGGGCGGGGGCTACACCTTC. Its translation: CASSLGQGGGYTF.

This chain uses TRBV7-2 with TRBJ1-1, with D tentatively TRBD1 (5 bases). The germline CDR1 and CDR2 sequences are SGHTA and FQGNSA. The CDR3 has 13 amino acids. Trimming removed 5 bases at V and 6 bases at J, with 13 bases between. This CDR3 reads CASSPARESEAFF. The CDR3 nucleotides are TGTGCCAGCAGCCCCGCCAGGGAATCTGAAGCTTTCTTT.

For the CDR3, the DNA is TGTGCCTGGAACCCACAGTTAGACGGGGAGCTGTTTTTT. It translates to CAWNPQLDGELFF. V usage is TRBV30 and J usage is TRBJ2-2, with no clear D. V lost 4 bases and J 7 bases, leaving 13 bases between the germline ends. This CDR3 comprises 13 residues. Germline CDR1 and CDR2: GTSNPN and SVGIG (reference sequence).